The 15 T cell receptor beta chains below were found in one sample sequenced in a study of control samples from healthy donors and cancer patients. Only in-frame clones appear in the TCRdb table, and some are missing; sequencing was by immunoSEQ multiplex PCR. The sample lists some 140,000 clones, roughly 91% seen once, with roughly 8% in the top ten. The sample taken for sequencing was PBMCs. The receptors derive from a middle-aged man with head and neck cancer.

The V gene is TRBV2, the J gene TRBJ1-1; no clear D. The V end was cut by 8 bases, the J end by 1 base, with 8 bases between. Germline V gives CDR1 SNHLY, CDR2 FYNNEI. The CDR3 contains 12 residues. The CDR3: CASLGPNTEAFF. For the CDR3, the DNA is TGTGCCAGCTTAGGGCCGAACACTGAAGCTTTCTTT.

The CDR3 here is CATSSSMGRDNTGELFF. The CDR3 DNA reads as TGTGCCACCAGCAGCTCTATGGGGAGGGACAACACCGGGGAGCTGTTTTTT. V gene TRBV15 combines with J gene TRBJ2-2; 7 bases align to TRBD2. The V gene's germline CDR1 is LNHNV and CDR2 YYDKDF (reference sequence). The CDR3 consists of 17 residues. Trimming took 3 bases from V and 2 from J; bases not matched to a gene: 9.

The CDR3 coding sequence is TGTGCCAGCAGCCACCTCCGGGACTCTATTTACAATGAGCAGTTCTTC. This codes for CASSHLRDSIYNEQFF. The rearrangement links TRBV3-1 (or the pseudogene TRBV3-2) to TRBJ2-1; a weak D match, TRBD2 (6 bases). Looked up from germline, CDR1 is LGHDT and CDR2 is YNNKEL (reference sequence). The V end lost 3 bases, the J end lost 4 bases, and 16 bases lay between the germline ends. The CDR3 runs 16 residues.

On this clone itself: A junction boundary mismatches the germline segment, possibly from a read error. This rearrangement joins TRBV6-1 to TRBJ1-5; D unresolved. The CDR3 loop spans 16 amino acids. Germline assignment: CDR1 MNHNS and CDR2 SASEGT. The CDR3 spells CASSEEGSGLNQPQHF. The CDR3 DNA reads TGTGCCAGCAGCGAAGAAGGGTCAGGCCTCAATCAGCCCCAGCATTTT.

The chain couples TRBV7-9 to TRBJ2-2; D is uncertain. This CDR3 comprises 14 residues. CDR1 SEHNR and CDR2 FQNEAQ come from the germline V gene (reference sequence). V lost 7 bases to trimming and J lost 5 bases, with 14 bases between them. CDR3 in amino acids: CASTRAERTGELFF. In nucleotides, the CDR3 is TGTGCCAGCACCCGGGCAGAAAGAACCGGGGAGCTGTTTTTT. The full variable domain, rest sourced from reference TRBV7-9 and TRBJ2-2, is DTGVSQNPRHKITKRGQNVTFRCDPISEHNRLYWYRQTLGQGPEFLTYFQNEAQLEKSRLLSDRFSAERPKGSFSTLEIQRTEQGDSAMYLCASTRAERTGELFFGEGSRLTVL.

This chain's CDR3 is CASSGGALEQFF. In nucleotides, the CDR3 is TGTGCCAGCAGCGGGGGGGCTCTTGAGCAGTTCTTC. V and J are TRBV12-3 or TRBV12-4 and TRBJ2-1, with 8 nucleotides matching TRBD2. The CDR3 totals 12 residues. V shed 6 bases, J shed 9 bases, and the junction held 4 bases outside the gene matches.

The chain uses TRBV6-5 and TRBJ2-1; tentatively, D is TRBD1 or TRBD2 (5 bases each). Trimming removed 6 bases from V and 5 bases from J, with 11 bases in between. Germline V CDR1 and CDR2: MNHEY, SVGAGI. The length of the CDR3 is 13 residues. CDR3 DNA: TGTGCCAGCAGAATGGGACCTAACAATGAGCAGTTCTTC. This gives the protein CASRMGPNNEQFF.

This chain joins TRBV20-1 and TRBJ2-7; 10 nucleotides match TRBD1. Trimming at V came to 3 bases and at J to 4 bases, leaving 6 bases not matched to a gene. Germline V gene data show CDR1 as DFQATT and CDR2 as SNEGSKA (reference sequence). The length of the CDR3 is 14 residues. This CDR3 reads CSASSGQGRYEQYF. DNA for the CDR3: TGCAGTGCTAGTTCGGGACAGGGGCGTTACGAGCAGTACTTC.

This sequence joins TRBV28 and TRBJ1-2, with 7 bases aligning to TRBD1. With 6 bases clipped from V and 7 bases from J, the junction kept 8 bases outside the gene matches. The CDR3 covers 13 residues. In germline, CDR1 is MDHEN, CDR2 SYDVKM. In DNA, the CDR3 is TGTGCCAGCAGGGGGACAGCTTGGGGTGGCTACACCTTC. Amino acid sequence: CASRGTAWGGYTF.

The chain employs TRBV5-4 and TRBJ2-3; a weak D match, TRBD1 (5 bases). V lost 5 bases, J lost 0 bases, and 16 bases lay in between. This CDR3 region has 16 residues. From germline, CDR1 is SGHNT and CDR2 YYREEE (reference sequence). The CDR3, as DNA: TGTGCCAGCAGGAGGACGATCGGACAAAGCACAGATACGCAGTATTTT. It encodes CASRRTIGQSTDTQYF.

In the case of this clone: One end of the junction is discordant with germline, which a read error may explain. This chain connects TRBV6-1 to TRBJ1-1; 8 nucleotides agree with TRBD1. The CDR3 is made up of 14 amino acids. Germline loops: CDR1 MNHNS, CDR2 SASEGT. The DNA for the CDR3 is TGTGCCAGCAGCGAAGGACAGGGTAAGACTGAAGCTTTCTTT. It translates to CASSEGQGKTEAFF.

This chain connects TRBV3-1 (or the pseudogene TRBV3-2) to TRBJ2-3, with TRBD2 identical over 8 bases. Losses at the gene ends were 5 bases for V and 5 bases for J; bases not matched to a gene: 12. The CDR3 spans 16 residues. Germline CDR1 LGHDT, CDR2 YNNKEL (reference sequence). The CDR3 here is CASSDGGAPGGDTQYF. The DNA for the CDR3 is TGTGCCAGCAGCGACGGGGGGGCCCCCGGTGGAGATACGCAGTATTTT.

The rearrangement uses TRBV3-1 (or the pseudogene TRBV3-2) and TRBJ1-1; tentatively, D is TRBD1 (5 bases). Germline values: CDR1 LGHDT, CDR2 YNNKEL (reference sequence). The length of the CDR3 is 14 residues. With 2 bases removed from V and 11 bases from J, the gap between germline ends came to 18 bases. For the CDR3, the DNA is TGTGCCAGCAGCCAATCTGGTGGAGGGACTTGGGCTTTCTTT. As protein: CASSQSGGGTWAFF.

The J gene is TRBJ1-2, the V gene TRBV19; D gene uncertain. This CDR3 is built from 14 residues. The germline V gene encodes CDR1 LNHDA and CDR2 SQIVND (reference sequence). The V end was cut by 7 bases, the J end by 1 base, with 13 bases between. The CDR3 loop is CASKEARLNYGYTF. CDR3 DNA sequence: TGTGCCAGTAAAGAGGCAAGACTTAACTATGGCTACACCTTC. The whole variable domain, filled in from reference TRBV19 and TRBJ1-2, reads DGGITQSPKYLFRKEGQNVTLSCEQNLNHDAMYWYRQDPGQGLRLIYYSQIVNDFQKGDIAEGYSVSREKKESFPLTVTSAQKNPTAFYLCASKEARLNYGYTFGSGTRLTVV.

J is TRBJ1-1 and V is TRBV10-2; 7 positions match TRBD1. This CDR3 has 15 residues. Trimming cost V 7 bases and J 0 bases; bases outside gene matches: 8. CDR1 is WSHSY, CDR2 SAAADI, per germline. The CDR3, as DNA: TGCGCCAGCACCCTAGGGACAGTGATGAACACTGAAGCTTTCTTT. It specifies CASTLGTVMNTEAFF.